Presented here are 18 T cell receptor beta chains from one specimen sequenced in a study of PD-1 blockade in classical Hodgkin lymphoma. Clones were read by immunoSEQ multiplex PCR, and TCRdb kept only the in-frame ones, dropping some. The table includes about 50,000 clones, around four fifths detected once. Time point in this sample: cycle 4 day 1 (C4D1), after less than seven weeks of nivolumab. Autologous stem cell transplantation was followed by relapse in every patient, and brentuximab vedotin exposure varied. The source material was peripheral blood mononuclear cells (PBMCs), sampled before the fourth cycle of nivolumab. Receptors originate from a human donor with classical Hodgkin lymphoma.

This chain joins TRBV7-9 and TRBJ1-2; 7 bases are a match to TRBD1. V shed 1 base and J 6 bases; nucleotides not matched to a gene: 11. In germline, CDR1 is SEHNR, CDR2 FQNEAQ (reference sequence). CDR3 length equals 16 residues. CDR3 nucleotides: TGTGCCAGCAGCTTAGGATACAGGGGCTACGGCCATGGCTACACCTTC. Translating it yields CASSLGYRGYGHGYTF. The full variable domain, completed using reference TRBV7-9 and TRBJ1-2, is DTGVSQNPRHKITKRGQNVTFRCDPISEHNRLYWYRQTLGQGPEFLTYFQNEAQLEKSRLLSDRFSAERPKGSFSTLEIQRTEQGDSAMYLCASSLGYRGYGHGYTFGSGTRLTVV.

V and J are TRBV18 and TRBJ1-5; D ambiguous. V was shortened by 6 bases and J by 0 bases, with 9 bases between the two germline ends. This CDR3 has 14 amino acids. The germline CDR1 and CDR2 sequences are KGHSH and LQKENI. Here the CDR3 reads CASSGLFSNQPQHF. The CDR3 DNA sequence: TGTGCCAGCTCCGGATTGTTTAGCAATCAGCCCCAGCATTTT.

This sequence joins TRBV28 and TRBJ2-7; TRBD1 might be the D (6 bases). This CDR3 contains 16 residues. In germline, CDR1 is MDHEN, CDR2 SYDVKM. V gave up 6 bases and J gave up 1 base, with 19 bases separating them. The CDR3 DNA follows: TGTGCCAGCAGCCGACCCGACAGGTCCAATTCCTACGAGCAGTACTTC. Translating gives CASSRPDRSNSYEQYF.

In this sample, this clone turned up a few times. The chain combines TRBV15 with TRBJ1-2; 10 nucleotides line up with TRBD1. This CDR3 has 22 amino acids. Unmatched junction bases numbered 21, after V lost 2 bases and J lost 0 bases. Germline CDR1 LNHNV, CDR2 YYDKDF (reference sequence). Here the CDR3 reads CATSRLGVATRDRGPSNYGYTF. Here the CDR3 DNA reads TGTGCCACCAGCAGATTGGGGGTAGCTACCCGGGACAGGGGACCGTCTAACTATGGCTACACCTTC.

This clone was seen only a few times. The V and J genes are TRBV7-9 and TRBJ1-2; D gene uncertain. Trimming cost V 4 bases and J 2 bases, with 11 bases left between them. Germline assignment: CDR1 SEHNR and CDR2 FQNEAQ (reference sequence). The CDR3 covers 14 residues. CDR3 in amino acids: CASSYLTVNYGYTF. Written as DNA, the CDR3 is TGTGCCAGCAGCTACCTGACGGTAAACTATGGCTACACCTTC.

This clone turned up a few times. The genes are TRBV2 and TRBJ1-5; 9 nucleotides agree with TRBD1. V was pared by 9 bases and J by 6 bases, with 12 bases of the junction left unmatched. Germline V gene sequence: CDR1 SNHLY, CDR2 FYNNEI. This CDR3 has 15 residues. The CDR3 DNA follows: TGTGCCAGTCAGTCCGGGACAGGGCTTTCTCAGCCCCAGCATTTT. Its protein is CASQSGTGLSQPQHF.

The V gene is TRBV28, the J gene TRBJ2-7; 7 nucleotides align to TRBD2. After removal of 3 bases from V and 5 bases from J, the junction contained 16 bases not matched to a gene. CDR3 length: 17 residues. Germline assignment: CDR1 MDHEN and CDR2 SYDVKM. The CDR3 nucleotides are TGTGCCAGCAGTTTCCTTGGGCTGGCGGGAGAAAGCAACGAGCAGTACTTC. It specifies CASSFLGLAGESNEQYF. Supplemented by reference TRBV28 and TRBJ2-7, the full variable domain reads DVKVTQSSRYLVKRTGEKVFLECVQDMDHENMFWYRQDPGLGLRLIYFSYDVKMKEKGDIPEGYSVSREKKERFSLILESASTNQTSMYLCASSFLGLAGESNEQYFGPGTRLTVT.

This sequence joins TRBV2 and TRBJ2-2; D is uncertain. CDR1 SNHLY and CDR2 FYNNEI come from the germline V gene. There are 15 residues in the CDR3. V was clipped by 7 bases and J by 2 bases, with 14 bases between them. CDR3 nucleotides: TGTGCCAGCATGGGAACTACCACTAACACCGGGGAGCTGTTTTTT. This translates into CASMGTTTNTGELFF.

The J gene is TRBJ2-7, the V gene TRBV7-2; the match to TRBD2 covers 7 bases. In germline, CDR1 is SGHTA, CDR2 FQGNSA. The CDR3 contains 15 residues. With V trimmed by 1 base and J by 6 bases, 9 bases remained unmatched. CDR3 sequence reads: CASSLVSSGRPEQYF. CDR3 nucleotide sequence: TGTGCCAGCAGCTTAGTATCTAGCGGCCGTCCCGAGCAGTACTTC.

The rearrangement joins TRBV10-3 to TRBJ1-1; D gene unclear. Trimming shortened V by 7 bases and J by 1 base, and 7 bases separated the two germline ends. Per germline, CDR1 ENHRY and CDR2 SYGVKD. CDR3 length: 12 residues. CDR3 protein: CAIKPENTEAFF. The CDR3 DNA reads TGTGCCATCAAACCGGAGAACACTGAAGCTTTCTTT.

The chain is built from TRBV15 and TRBJ2-5; 7 bases agree with TRBD1. The germline V gene has CDR1 LNHNV and CDR2 YYDKDF (reference sequence). J lost 2 bases, V lost 6 bases, and 3 bases had no gene match. This CDR3 comprises 13 residues. This chain's CDR3 is CATSRQGQETQYF. The DNA of the CDR3 is TGTGCCACCAGTAGACAGGGACAAGAGACCCAGTACTTC.

This clone has more than one count but fewer than ten. The chain couples TRBV2 to TRBJ1-1; the D is unclear. V shed 6 bases and J shed 9 bases, with 14 bases lying between them. Germline V gene sequence: CDR1 SNHLY, CDR2 FYNNEI. This CDR3 region has 12 residues. The CDR3 region has the DNA TGTGCCAGCAGGAGGGCAGAGGAAAAAGCTTTCTTT. As protein: CASRRAEEKAFF.

This clone has only one observation. The chain couples TRBV19 to TRBJ2-5; 9 bases agree with TRBD2. The J call may be in error: the DNA end matches TRBJ2-7 better. Germline V gene data show CDR1 as LNHDA and CDR2 as SQIVND (reference sequence). The length of the CDR3 is 14 residues. CDR3 region: CASSIAGGPREQYF. Here the CDR3 DNA reads TGTGCCAGTAGTATTGCGGGAGGGCCGCGCGAGCAGTACTTC.

The rearrangement uses TRBV4-3 and TRBJ2-1; 14 bases match TRBD2. Trimming removed 4 bases from V and 10 bases from J; junction bases left unmatched: 3. The CDR3 has 14 residues. Germline loops: CDR1 LGHNA, CDR2 YSLEER. The CDR3 coding sequence is TGCGCCAGCAGCCTTGGACTAGCGGGAGGAGAGCAGTTCTTC. This translates into CASSLGLAGGEQFF.

The chain uses TRBV4-1 and TRBJ2-7, with D tentatively TRBD1 (5 bases). Germline CDR1 is MGHRA and CDR2 is YSYEKL. CDR3 length: 15 residues. Deletions cut 1 base from V and 1 base from J, with 11 bases between. For the CDR3, the DNA is TGCGCCAGCAGCCAAGGTCCACAGGTGTCCTACGAGCAGTACTTC. Its translation is CASSQGPQVSYEQYF.

The CDR3 coding sequence is TGTGCCAGCAGTGAAATAAATAATGAAAAACTGTTTTTT. This gives the protein CASSEINNEKLFF. V and J are TRBV6-1 and TRBJ1-4; D gene ambiguous. Germline CDR1 reads MNHNS; CDR2 reads SASEGT. This CDR3 is built from 13 residues. The ends were cut back, 2 bases at V and 4 bases at J, with 5 bases in the middle.

V is TRBV5-1 and J is TRBJ2-5; TRBD2 is a possible D gene (6 bases). CDR3 size: 16 residues. Per the germline V gene, CDR1 is SGHRS and CDR2 is YFSETQ. Trimming took off 2 bases at V and 4 bases at J, with 18 bases between the two ends. The CDR3 protein is CASSLGAGSGGETQYF. CDR3 DNA: TGCGCCAGCAGCTTAGGGGCGGGATCCGGGGGAGAGACCCAGTACTTC.

This rearrangement joins TRBV6-6 to TRBJ1-2; D is perhaps TRBD1 (6 bases). The germline V gene encodes CDR1 MNHNY and CDR2 SVGAGI (reference sequence). V was pared by 2 bases and J by 1 base, with 14 bases between. The CDR3 contains 16 residues. CDR3 in DNA: TGTGCCAGCAGTTACACAGGGTACGGGGGTAACTATGGCTACACCTTC. Protein: CASSYTGYGGNYGYTF.